This T cell receptor beta chain was identified in a study of control samples from healthy donors and cancer patients. Measured with immunoSEQ multiplex PCR; TCRdb has only the in-frame clones, and not every one. The sample lists over 120,000 clones, more than 85% occurring once. The germline CDR1 and CDR2 sequences are LGHDT and YNNKEL (reference sequence). V was pared by 6 bases and J by 1 base, with 12 bases between. The CDR3 has 14 residues. Sequenced sample: blood. The receptor comes from a man aged 25 to 45 in good health. The chain links TRBV3-1 (or the pseudogene TRBV3-2) to TRBJ1-1; no clear D gene. The DNA of the CDR3 is TGTGCCAGCAGTCTATACGGCGGGAACACTGAAGCTTTCTTT. Protein product: CASSLYGGNTEAFF.